Listed below are T cell receptor beta chains from one sample, sequenced in a study of response to subunit inactivated influenza vaccine. TCRdb independently ran MiXCR on the RT-PCR reads; one entry per CDR3 protein. The sample includes about 650,000 distinct CDR3 sequences, about 14% of them seen just once. Sequences were derived from PBMCs from blood, sampled less than 15 days before vaccination. Receptor source: a man in his fifties who received an inactivated influenza vaccine. Each CDR3 is given with its conserved first and last residue. D genes are given only for firm matches. Rows give clone size only sometimes, using once, few, many, or a class for an expanded clone.

CASSFTKRSEQFF	TGTGCCAGCAGTTTCACCAAGCGAAGTGAGCAGTTCTTC	few	TRBV27	.	TRBJ2-1
CASSFGTLQTGTGELFF	TGCGCCAGCAGCTTTGGGACACTCCAAACGGGGACCGGGGAGCTGTTTTTT	.	TRBV5-1	.	TRBJ2-2
CASSLGQGKSGELFF	TGTGCCAGCAGCCTGGGACAGGGGAAGTCCGGGGAGCTGTTTTTT	.	TRBV7-9	TRBD1	TRBJ2-2
CASSRGVGGYEQYF	TGTGCCAGCAGCCGGGGAGTCGGGGGGTACGAGCAGTACTTC	.	TRBV3-1	TRBD2	TRBJ2-7
CASSQGNPGQGGTGMSYEQYF	TGCGCCAGCAGCCAAGGAAACCCGGGACAGGGTGGTACTGGTATGTCCTACGAGCAGTACTTC	.	TRBV4-1	TRBD1	TRBJ2-7
CASSLSGTGTGELFF	TGTGCCAGCAGTCTATCCGGGACAGGAACCGGGGAGCTGTTTTTT	.	TRBV28	TRBD1	TRBJ2-2
CASSFRDSGGDTQYF	TGTGCCAGCAGTTTTCGGGATAGCGGGGGGGATACGCAGTATTTT	few	TRBV12-3/TRBV12-4	TRBD2	TRBJ2-3
CASSSDRTVSYEQYF	TGTGCCAGCAGTTCAGACAGGACCGTCTCCTACGAGCAGTACTTC	.	TRBV6-5	.	TRBJ2-7
CASSLWVTGVTDTQYF	TGTGCCAGCAGCTTATGGGTAACAGGGGTTACAGATACGCAGTATTTT	few	TRBV11-2	TRBD1	TRBJ2-3
CASGETGELFF	TGTGCCAGCGGGGAAACCGGGGAGCTGTTTTTT	.	TRBV6-2/TRBV6-3	.	TRBJ2-2
CASSQGPGMNTEAFF	TGCGCCAGCAGCCAAGGTCCAGGCATGAACACTGAAGCTTTCTTT	many	TRBV4-3	.	TRBJ1-1
CASSVSGTGSGANVLTF	TGTGCCAGCAGCGTTTCCGGGACAGGGTCCGGGGCCAACGTCCTGACTTTC	few	TRBV9	TRBD1	TRBJ2-6
CAISREMNTEAFF	TGTGCCATATCCAGAGAGATGAACACTGAAGCTTTCTTT	few	TRBV10-3	.	TRBJ1-1
CASSLQSGGVKWAFF	TGTGCCAGCAGCTTACAGTCGGGAGGAGTAAAGTGGGCGTTCTTC	few	TRBV7-9	TRBD2	TRBJ2-1
CASSLLGRRIINYGYTF	TGTGCCAGCAGTTTATTGGGGCGCAGGATCATTAACTATGGCTACACCTTC	.	TRBV28	.	TRBJ1-2
CASLPRGSGSYNEQFF	TGCGCCAGCCTTCCACGTGGGAGCGGGAGTTACAATGAGCAGTTCTTC	few	TRBV5-1	TRBD2	TRBJ2-1
CASSTGTGGGYGYTF	TGTGCCAGCAGCACCGGGACAGGGGGCGGCTATGGCTACACCTTC	.	TRBV7-9	TRBD1	TRBJ1-2
CSVDKGVVYNEQFF	TGCAGCGTTGATAAGGGGGTAGTATACAATGAGCAGTTCTTC	many	TRBV29-1	.	TRBJ2-1
CSVEKGFGEQFF	TGCAGCGTTGAAAAGGGGTTCGGGGAGCAGTTCTTC	many	TRBV29-1	.	TRBJ2-1
CSATGSHNEKLFF	TGCAGTGCTACCGGGTCCCACAATGAAAAACTGTTTTTT	many	TRBV20-1	.	TRBJ1-4
CSATRDSHEQYF	TGCAGTGCTACCCGGGACTCCCACGAGCAGTACTTC	.	TRBV20-1	.	TRBJ2-7
CASTLGQSGEQYF	TGTGCCAGCACCCTGGGACAATCGGGCGAGCAGTACTTC	many	TRBV12-3/TRBV12-4	.	TRBJ2-7
CASSLEPVYTF	TGTGCCAGCAGTTTAGAACCCGTTTACACCTTC	many	TRBV12-3/TRBV12-4	.	TRBJ1-2
CSVETRELTDTQYF	TGCAGCGTTGAGACACGGGAACTCACAGATACGCAGTATTTT	many	TRBV29-1	.	TRBJ2-3
CASRTGSSTADTQSF	TGTGCCAGCAGAACCGGGTCATCCACAGCGGATACGCAGTCTTTT	.	TRBV6-1	.	TRBJ2-3
CASSLQDRGWYGYTF	TGTGCCAGCAGTTTACAGGACAGGGGTTGGTATGGCTACACCTTC	few	TRBV28	TRBD1	TRBJ1-2
CSARDPGTGNTEAFF	TGCAGTGCTAGAGATCCTGGGACAGGGAACACTGAAGCTTTCTTT	.	TRBV20-1	TRBD1	TRBJ1-1
CASSLAGGTGAYEQYF	TGTGCCAGCAGCTTAGCGGGCGGGACAGGGGCCTACGAGCAGTACTTC	few	TRBV7-6	TRBD1	TRBJ2-7
CAISGLAGGLADTQYF	TGTGCCATCAGTGGACTAGCGGGAGGTTTAGCAGATACGCAGTATTTT	many	TRBV10-3	TRBD2	TRBJ2-3
CASSNRTENTGELFF	TGTGCCAGCAGCAATAGGACAGAGAACACCGGGGAGCTGTTTTTT	.	TRBV21-1	.	TRBJ2-2
CASSHARGGGEQFF	TGTGCCAGCAGTCACGCTAGAGGGGGCGGTGAGCAGTTCTTC	few	TRBV3-1	TRBD1	TRBJ2-1
CASSSGQSNEQFF	TGTGCCAGCAGCTCGGGACAGTCCAATGAGCAGTTCTTC	many	TRBV7-3	TRBD1	TRBJ2-1
CSGSLAVSTDTQYF	TGCAGTGGTAGTCTCGCGGTTAGCACAGATACGCAGTATTTT	.	TRBV20-1	.	TRBJ2-3
CSARPPLGGVGTDTQYF	TGCAGTGCTAGACCCCCCCTGGGAGGGGTTGGGACAGATACGCAGTATTTT	many	TRBV20-1	TRBD2	TRBJ2-3
CASKGGGLPLHF	TGTGCCAGCAAGGGGGGCGGGTTACCCCTCCACTTT	.	TRBV27	.	TRBJ1-6
CASSLNMGPGQGDQPQHF	TGTGCCAGCAGCTTAAATATGGGCCCGGGACAGGGGGATCAGCCCCAGCATTTT	few	TRBV11-1	TRBD1	TRBJ1-5
CASSKLAGGGDTQYF	TGTGCCAGCAGCAAACTAGCGGGAGGGGGAGATACGCAGTATTTT	.	TRBV7-9	TRBD2	TRBJ2-3
CAWSRDRGLLTYNEQFF	TGTGCCTGGAGTCGAGACAGGGGGTTACTTACCTACAATGAGCAGTTCTTC	.	TRBV30	TRBD1	TRBJ2-1
CASSSRVRGTDTQYF	TGTGCCAGCAGCTCCAGGGTCCGAGGAACAGATACGCAGTATTTT	.	TRBV7-9	.	TRBJ2-3
CASSLAGPSSTDTQYF	TGCGCCAGCAGCTTGGCCGGTCCTTCTAGCACAGATACGCAGTATTTT	many	TRBV5-1	.	TRBJ2-3
CASSGTGYPEAFF	TGTGCCAGCAGTGGGACAGGGTACCCTGAAGCTTTCTTT	few	TRBV12-3/TRBV12-4	TRBD1	TRBJ1-1
CASSLGHNSYEQYF	TGTGCCAGCAGCTTGGGACACAACTCCTACGAGCAGTACTTC	.	TRBV5-5	.	TRBJ2-7
CASSLYGTTYEQYF	TGTGCCAGCAGCTTGTACGGGACCACCTACGAGCAGTACTTC	many	TRBV5-4	.	TRBJ2-7
CSARDLRTDTQYF	TGCAGTGCTAGAGATTTGAGGACAGATACGCAGTATTTT	few	TRBV20-1	.	TRBJ2-3
CSAVRDRVAYNEQFF	TGCAGTGCTGTACGGGACAGGGTTGCCTACAATGAGCAGTTCTTC	.	TRBV20-1	TRBD1	TRBJ2-1
CASSQEVLDRYTDTQYF	TGCGCCAGCAGCCAAGAGGTCCTGGACAGATACACAGATACGCAGTATTTT	.	TRBV4-3	.	TRBJ2-3
CSASKPVPNNEQFF	TGCAGTGCTAGTAAACCAGTCCCAAACAATGAGCAGTTCTTC	few	TRBV20-1	.	TRBJ2-1
CASSLPGTDGYTF	TGTGCCAGCAGCTTACCGGGTACAGATGGCTACACCTTC	few	TRBV7-9	.	TRBJ1-2
CASSLVSGLAGGPGDQYF	TGTGCCAGCAGCTTAGTGTCGGGACTAGCGGGAGGGCCCGGGGACCAGTACTTC	.	TRBV11-2	TRBD2	TRBJ2-5